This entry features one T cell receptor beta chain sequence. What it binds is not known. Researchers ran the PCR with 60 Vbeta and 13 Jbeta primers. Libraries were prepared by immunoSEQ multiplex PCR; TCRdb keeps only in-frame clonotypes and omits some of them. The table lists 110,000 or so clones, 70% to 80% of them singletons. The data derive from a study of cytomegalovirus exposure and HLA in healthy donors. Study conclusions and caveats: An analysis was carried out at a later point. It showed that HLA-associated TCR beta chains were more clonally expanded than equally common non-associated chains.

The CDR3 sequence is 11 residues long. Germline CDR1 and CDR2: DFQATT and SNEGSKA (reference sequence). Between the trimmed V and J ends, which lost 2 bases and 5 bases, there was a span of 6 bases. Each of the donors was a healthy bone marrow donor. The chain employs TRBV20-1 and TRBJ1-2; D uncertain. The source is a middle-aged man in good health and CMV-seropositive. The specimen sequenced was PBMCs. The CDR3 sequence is CSARIAYGYTF. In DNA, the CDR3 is TGCAGTGCTAGAATAGCGTATGGCTACACCTTC.